The sample holds a few counts of the clone carrying this T cell receptor beta chain. Antigen specificity is unknown. Both 60 Vbeta primers and 13 Jbeta primers went into the PCR. Clones were read by immunoSEQ multiplex PCR, and TCRdb kept only the in-frame ones, dropping some. The sample lists approximately 150,000 clones; under 70% were seen once. CDR1 is LGHNT, CDR2 FRNRAP, per germline. The CDR3 extends over 16 amino acids. Losses at the gene ends were 1 base for V and 5 bases for J; bases not matched to a gene: 8. This entry belongs to a study of cytomegalovirus exposure and HLA in healthy donors. General observations from the study: Several of the most significant clusters appeared, in a later analysis, to be linked to common viral pathogens.

The TCR originated in a woman aged 25 to 39 in good health and CMV-seropositive. The sample taken for sequencing was PBMCs. The rearrangement uses TRBV12-5 and TRBJ2-1, with 7 nucleotides matching TRBD1. CDR3 protein: CASGLGRGRRDNEQFF. CDR3 coding DNA: TGTGCTAGTGGTTTGGGAAGGGGGCGTAGGGACAATGAGCAGTTCTTC.